A single sample is the source of the 6 T cell receptor beta chains below, sequenced in a study of identical twins. TCRdb analysed the 5' RACE reads with MiXCR anew, one entry per CDR3 protein. Among about 660,000 distinct CDR3 sequences listed, roughly 8% were seen once. The same data also contributed to another study, on yellow fever vaccine responses in identical twins.

The sequenced sample was PBMCs. These receptors came from a woman aged 18 to 35 in good health.

The CDR3 DNA follows: TGCATGTCGACAGTGGGGATGAACACTGAAGCTTTCTTT. It encodes CMSTVGMNTEAFF. J is TRBJ1-1 and V is TRBV29-1; maybe TRBD1 (5 bases). CDR1 and CDR2 (germline): SQVTM, ANQGSEA. The length of the CDR3 is 13 residues.

V usage is TRBV5-8 and J usage is TRBJ2-5; D perhaps matches TRBD2 (6 bases). Germline CDR1 and CDR2: SGHTS and YDEGEE. This CDR3 has 13 residues. V was shortened by 9 bases and J by 5 bases, with 17 bases between the two germline ends. CDR3 loop: CAMSPAGSETQYF. The CDR3 DNA follows: TGTGCCATGAGCCCTGCGGGGAGTGAGACCCAGTACTTC.

This clonotype was picked up many times. The chain joins TRBV11-2 to TRBJ2-3; 7 nucleotides align to TRBD2. CDR3 length: 14 residues. Losses at the gene ends were 1 base for V and 5 bases for J; bases not matched to a gene: 3. CDR1 and CDR2 (germline): SGHAT, FQNNGV. As DNA, the CDR3 is TGTGCCAGCAGCTTAGTCGGGGGGAGAGATACGCAGTATTTT. Translating gives CASSLVGGRDTQYF.

V is TRBV4-1 and J is TRBJ2-5; maybe TRBD1 (6 bases). The V gene's germline CDR1 is MGHRA and CDR2 YSYEKL. The CDR3 is 14 amino acids. V shed 1 base and J shed 4 bases, with 10 bases lying between them. The CDR3 nucleotides read TGCGCCAGCAGCCAAGCCCCAGGGGTAGAGACCCAGTACTTC. Amino acids: CASSQAPGVETQYF.

This clonotype has more than one count but fewer than ten. This chain uses TRBV5-1 with TRBJ2-7; TRBD2 matches 11 bases. V was pared by 7 bases and J by 1 base, with 4 bases of the junction left unmatched. Germline V gene lookup returns CDR1 SGHRS and CDR2 YFSETQ. This CDR3 comprises 14 residues. The CDR3 coding sequence is TGCGCCAGCCGTACTAGCGGGGGATCCTACGAGCAGTACTTC. Residues: CASRTSGGSYEQYF.

The CDR3, as DNA: TGCAGCGTTGAATCCGACCGGGACTACGAGCAGTACTTC. This encodes CSVESDRDYEQYF. The V and J genes are TRBV29-1 and TRBJ2-7; a possible D gene is TRBD2 (5 bases). V shed 2 bases and J shed 3 bases, with 11 bases lying between them. CDR1 and CDR2 (germline): SQVTM, ANQGSEA. This CDR3 is 13 amino acids long.